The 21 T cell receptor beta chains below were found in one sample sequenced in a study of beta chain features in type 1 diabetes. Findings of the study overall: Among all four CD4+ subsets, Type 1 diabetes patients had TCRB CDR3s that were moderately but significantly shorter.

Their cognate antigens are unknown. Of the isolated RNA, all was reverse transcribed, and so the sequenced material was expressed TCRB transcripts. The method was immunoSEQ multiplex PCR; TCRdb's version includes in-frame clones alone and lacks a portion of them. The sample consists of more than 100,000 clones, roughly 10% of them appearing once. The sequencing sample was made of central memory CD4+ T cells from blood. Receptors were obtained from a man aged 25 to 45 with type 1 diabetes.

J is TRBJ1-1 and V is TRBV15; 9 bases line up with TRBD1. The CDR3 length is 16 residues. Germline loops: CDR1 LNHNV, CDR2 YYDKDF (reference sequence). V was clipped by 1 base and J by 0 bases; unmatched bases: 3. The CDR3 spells CATSRGDRELNTEAFF. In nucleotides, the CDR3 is TGTGCCACCAGCAGAGGGGACAGGGAATTGAACACTGAAGCTTTCTTT.

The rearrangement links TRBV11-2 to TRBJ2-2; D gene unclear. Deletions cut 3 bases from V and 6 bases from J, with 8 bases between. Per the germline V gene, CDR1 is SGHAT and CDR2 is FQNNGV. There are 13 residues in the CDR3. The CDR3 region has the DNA TGTGCCAGCAGCTTCTCCTTCTCCGGGGAGCTGTTTTTT. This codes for CASSFSFSGELFF.

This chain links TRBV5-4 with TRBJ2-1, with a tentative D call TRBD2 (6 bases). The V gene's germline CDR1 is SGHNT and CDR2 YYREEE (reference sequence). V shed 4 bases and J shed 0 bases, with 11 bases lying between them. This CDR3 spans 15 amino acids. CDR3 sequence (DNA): TGTGCCAGCAGCCGCGGGGTTAGCTCCTACAATGAGCAGTTCTTC. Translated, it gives CASSRGVSSYNEQFF. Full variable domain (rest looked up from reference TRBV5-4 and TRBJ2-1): ETGVTQSPTHLIKTRGQQVTLRCSSQSGHNTVSWYQQALGQGPQFIFQYYREEENGRGNFPPRFSGLQFPNYSSELNVNALELDDSALYLCASSRGVSSYNEQFFGPGTRLTVL.

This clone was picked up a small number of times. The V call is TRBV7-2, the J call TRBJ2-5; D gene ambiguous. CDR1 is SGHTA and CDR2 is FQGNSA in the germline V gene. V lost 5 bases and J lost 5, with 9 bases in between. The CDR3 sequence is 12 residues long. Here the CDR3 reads CASSDLRETQYF. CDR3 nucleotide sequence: TGTGCCAGCAGCGATCTGCGGGAGACCCAGTACTTC.

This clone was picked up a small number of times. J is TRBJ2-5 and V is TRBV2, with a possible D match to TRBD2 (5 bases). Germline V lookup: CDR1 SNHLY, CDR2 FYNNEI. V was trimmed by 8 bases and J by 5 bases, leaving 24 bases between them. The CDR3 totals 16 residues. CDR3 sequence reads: CASLQFLDSRLETQYF. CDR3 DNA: TGTGCCAGCCTGCAGTTTTTGGACTCTCGTCTGGAGACCCAGTACTTC.

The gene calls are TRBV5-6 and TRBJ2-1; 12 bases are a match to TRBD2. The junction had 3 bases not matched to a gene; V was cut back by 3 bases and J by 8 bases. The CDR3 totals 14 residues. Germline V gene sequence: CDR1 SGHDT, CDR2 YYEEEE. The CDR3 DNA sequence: TGTGCCAGCAGCTCTAGCGGGGGGGCCGATGAGCAGTTCTTC. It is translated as CASSSSGGADEQFF.

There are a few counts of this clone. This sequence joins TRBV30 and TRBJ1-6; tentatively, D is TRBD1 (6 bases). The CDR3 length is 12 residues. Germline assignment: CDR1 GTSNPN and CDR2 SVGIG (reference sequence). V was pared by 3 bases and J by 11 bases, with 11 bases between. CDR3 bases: TGTGCCTGGAGGACAGGCCATACACCCCTCCACTTT. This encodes CAWRTGHTPLHF.

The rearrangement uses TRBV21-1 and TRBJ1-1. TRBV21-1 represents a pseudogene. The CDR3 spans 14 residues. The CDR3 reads CAPGGTDIHTEAFF. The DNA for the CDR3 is TGTGCCCCGGGGGGGACTGATATCCACACTGAAGCTTTCTTT.

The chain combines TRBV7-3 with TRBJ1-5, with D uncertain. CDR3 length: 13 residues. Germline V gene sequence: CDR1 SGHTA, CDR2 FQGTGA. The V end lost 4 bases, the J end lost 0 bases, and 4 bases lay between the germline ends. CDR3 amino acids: CASSSYSNQPQHF. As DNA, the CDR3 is TGTGCCAGCAGCTCCTATAGCAATCAGCCCCAGCATTTT.

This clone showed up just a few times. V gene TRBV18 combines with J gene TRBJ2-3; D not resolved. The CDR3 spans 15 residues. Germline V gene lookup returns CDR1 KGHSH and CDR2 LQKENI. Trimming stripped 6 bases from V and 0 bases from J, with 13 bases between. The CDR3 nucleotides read TGTGCCAGCTCGGGTCAGGAACACAGCACAGATACGCAGTATTTT. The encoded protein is CASSGQEHSTDTQYF.

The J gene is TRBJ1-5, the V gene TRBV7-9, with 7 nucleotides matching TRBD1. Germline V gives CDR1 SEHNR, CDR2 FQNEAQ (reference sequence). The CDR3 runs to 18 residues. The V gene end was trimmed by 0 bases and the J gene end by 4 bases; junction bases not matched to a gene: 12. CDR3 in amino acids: CASSLAFWNRGRNQPQHF. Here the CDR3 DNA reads TGTGCCAGCAGCTTAGCGTTTTGGAACAGGGGAAGGAATCAGCCCCAGCATTTT.

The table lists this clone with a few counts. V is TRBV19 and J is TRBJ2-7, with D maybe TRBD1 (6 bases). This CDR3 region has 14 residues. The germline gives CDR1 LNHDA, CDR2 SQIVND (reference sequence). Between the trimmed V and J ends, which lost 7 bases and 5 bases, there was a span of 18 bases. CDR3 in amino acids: CASKSAGERDEQYF. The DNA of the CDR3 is TGTGCCAGTAAGTCCGCAGGGGAACGGGACGAGCAGTACTTC. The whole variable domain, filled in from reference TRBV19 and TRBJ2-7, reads DGGITQSPKYLFRKEGQNVTLSCEQNLNHDAMYWYRQDPGQGLRLIYYSQIVNDFQKGDIAEGYSVSREKKESFPLTVTSAQKNPTAFYLCASKSAGERDEQYFGPGTRLTVT.

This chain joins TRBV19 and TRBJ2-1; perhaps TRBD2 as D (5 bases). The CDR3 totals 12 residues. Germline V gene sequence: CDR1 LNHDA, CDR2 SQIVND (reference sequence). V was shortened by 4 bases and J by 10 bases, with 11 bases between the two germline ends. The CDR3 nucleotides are TGTGCCAGTAGTACTCGGGGTGGGGAGCAGTTCTTC. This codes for CASSTRGGEQFF.

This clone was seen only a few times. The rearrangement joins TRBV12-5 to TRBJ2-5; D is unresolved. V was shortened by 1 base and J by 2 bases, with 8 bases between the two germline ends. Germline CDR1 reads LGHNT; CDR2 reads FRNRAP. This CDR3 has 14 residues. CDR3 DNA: TGTGCTAGTGGTTTGGCCCCCAATCAAGAGACCCAGTACTTC. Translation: CASGLAPNQETQYF.

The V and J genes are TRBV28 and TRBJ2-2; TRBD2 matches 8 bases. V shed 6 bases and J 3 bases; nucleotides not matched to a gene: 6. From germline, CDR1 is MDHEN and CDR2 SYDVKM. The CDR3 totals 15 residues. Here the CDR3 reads CASSATSGYTGELFF. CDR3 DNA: TGTGCCAGCAGCGCCACTAGCGGATACACCGGGGAGCTGTTTTTT.

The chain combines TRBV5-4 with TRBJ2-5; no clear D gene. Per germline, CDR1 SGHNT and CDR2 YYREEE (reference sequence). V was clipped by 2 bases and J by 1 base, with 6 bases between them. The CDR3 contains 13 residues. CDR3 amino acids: CASSFGIQETQYF. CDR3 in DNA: TGTGCCAGCAGCTTTGGCATCCAAGAGACCCAGTACTTC.

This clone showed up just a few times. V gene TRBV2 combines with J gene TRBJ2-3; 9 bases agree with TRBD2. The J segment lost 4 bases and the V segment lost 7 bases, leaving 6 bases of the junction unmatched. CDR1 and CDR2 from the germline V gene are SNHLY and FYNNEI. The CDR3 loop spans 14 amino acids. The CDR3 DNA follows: TGTGCCAGCATGCGGGGGGGCTCACCAGATACGCAGTATTTT. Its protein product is CASMRGGSPDTQYF. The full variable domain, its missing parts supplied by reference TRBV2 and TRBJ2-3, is EPEVTQTPSHQVTQMGQEVILRCVPISNHLYFYWYRQILGQKVEFLVSFYNNEISEKSEIFDDQFSVERPDGSNFTLKIRSTKLEDSAMYFCASMRGGSPDTQYFGPGTRLTVL.

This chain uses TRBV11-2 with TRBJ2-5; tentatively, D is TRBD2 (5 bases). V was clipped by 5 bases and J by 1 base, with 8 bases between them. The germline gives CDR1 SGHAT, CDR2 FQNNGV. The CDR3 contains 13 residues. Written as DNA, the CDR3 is TGTGCCAGCAGCCCTCGGGGCCAAGAGACCCAGTACTTC. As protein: CASSPRGQETQYF.

CDR3 amino acids: CASSIGQSADTQYF. The CDR3 DNA is TGCGCCAGCAGCATAGGACAGTCCGCAGATACGCAGTATTTT. This sequence joins TRBV5-1 and TRBJ2-3; a possible D gene is TRBD1 (6 bases). The V end was cut by 4 bases, the J end by 4 bases, with 13 bases between. The CDR3 covers 14 residues. In germline, CDR1 is SGHRS, CDR2 YFSETQ.

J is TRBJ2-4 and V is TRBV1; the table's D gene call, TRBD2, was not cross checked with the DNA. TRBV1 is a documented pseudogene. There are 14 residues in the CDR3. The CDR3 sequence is CTSSQVGAKNIQYF. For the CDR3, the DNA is TGCACCAGCAGCCAAGTCGGGGCCAAAAACATTCAGTACTTC.

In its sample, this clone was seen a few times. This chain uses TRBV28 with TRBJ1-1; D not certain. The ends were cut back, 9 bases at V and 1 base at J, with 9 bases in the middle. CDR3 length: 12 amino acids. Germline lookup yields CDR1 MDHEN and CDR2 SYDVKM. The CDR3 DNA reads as TGTGCCAGTTTCCTACCGAACACTGAAGCTTTCTTT. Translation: CASFLPNTEAFF.